This TCR beta chain derives from a study of human T cells and chemical hapten exposure. About the research overall: TCR yields per sample varied mostly from small pooled library volume differences.

Individual cDNA molecules received unique molecular identifiers in the library. In the original analysis: Between 23,224 and 690,600 TCRs appeared in each sample, and the median stood at approximately 100,000. TCRdb ran MiXCR on the 5' RACE reads and lists one entry per CDR3 protein. TCRdb's processing, not the authors', yielded these V and J calls. This sample carries 110,000 to 150,000 distinct CDR3 sequences, 3.5% to 5% of them seen once, and the ten largest clones take roughly 1.4%. This clonotype was found many times. Antigen specificity is unknown. Trimming cost V 4 bases and J 6 bases; bases outside gene matches: 4. The CDR3 runs 14 residues. CDR1 SGHRS and CDR2 YFSETQ come from the germline V gene. The authors extracted total RNA from unfractionated whole blood. Overall study results and limits: Following DPC sensitization, TCRs present above 1 in 1000 frequency showed no change.

This TCR was recovered from a female donor in good health. The V and J genes are TRBV5-1 and TRBJ2-2, with 9 positions matching TRBD1. CDR3: CASSTRTGAGELFF. The CDR3 nucleotides are TGCGCCAGCAGCACCCGGACAGGGGCCGGGGAGCTGTTTTTT.